This TCR beta chain derives from a study of cytomegalovirus exposure and HLA in healthy donors. On the study more broadly: Earlier, some 180 million T cells were analyzed, and 117 million unique TCR beta sequences were found among them. Broader study findings: A later analysis linked a missense DCLRE1C variant to TCR beta V- and J-gene trimming. Association of around 17,000 TCR beta sequences with HLA alleles was found at 0.05 false discovery rate in a later analysis. Despite most TCR sequences being rare, some public TCRs occurred in many donors.

The CDR3 extends over 15 amino acids. Germline CDR1 is SGHRS and CDR2 is YFSETQ. The V and J ends lost 2 bases and 0 bases respectively, with 10 bases between them. The PCR employed 60 Vbeta primers together with 13 Jbeta primers. Produced via immunoSEQ multiplex PCR; TCRdb's table is partial and in-frame only. This sample has some 180,000 clones, with 77% found just once. Turning to this clone: Its antigen is unidentified.

Sequencing used PBMCs. The rearrangement joins TRBV5-1 to TRBJ2-3; D possibly corresponds to TRBD2 (5 bases). This sequence was found in a man younger than 30 in good health and CMV-seronegative. For the CDR3, the DNA is TGCGCCAGCAGCTTACCGGGATTAAGCACAGATACGCAGTATTTT. Translated: CASSLPGLSTDTQYF.